Listed below are T cell receptor beta chains from one sample, sequenced in a study of cytomegalovirus exposure and HLA in healthy donors. Sequenced by immunoSEQ multiplex PCR; TCRdb stores in-frame clones only, minus some. The sample holds about 150,000 clones, roughly four fifths seen once. The sequenced sample consisted of PBMCs. The origin of the receptors is a woman between 45 and 60 years old in good health and CMV-seropositive. Both conserved end residues are part of each CDR3. Fields, in order: clone size, D gene, V gene, J gene, CDR3 protein, CDR3 DNA. The D gene is left open where the match is weak. Clone size is given for some rows only: seen once, a few or many times, or a class if the clone is expanded.

>NA|NA|TRBV27|TRBJ1-1
CASSLGSWTEAFF
TGTGCCAGCAGTCTAGGTAGTTGGACTGAAGCTTTCTTT
>NA|TRBD1|TRBV4-1|TRBJ2-1
CASSLRDRDEAGYNEQFF
TGCGCCAGCAGCCTTCGGGACAGGGATGAAGCGGGTTACAATGAGCAGTTCTTC
>few|TRBD1|TRBV27|TRBJ1-2
CASARTGESTNYGYTF
TGTGCCAGCGCGCGGACAGGGGAGAGTACTAACTATGGCTACACCTTC
>NA|NA|TRBV5-1|TRBJ2-2
CASSFPQDRMNTGELFF
TGCGCCAGCAGCTTCCCCCAGGACAGAATGAACACCGGGGAGCTGTTTTTT
>NA|NA|TRBV19|TRBJ2-3
CASTPLGGITDTQYF
TGTGCCAGTACCCCGCTTGGAGGGATCACAGATACGCAGTATTTT
>NA|TRBD1|TRBV29-1|TRBJ1-2
CSAQTGTNYGYTF
TGCAGCGCTCAGACAGGGACTAACTATGGCTACACCTTC
>NA|TRBD2|TRBV7-3|TRBJ2-3
CASSLGGGTTDTQYF
TGTGCCAGCAGCTTAGGGGGGGGGACCACAGATACGCAGTATTTT
>NA|NA|TRBV5-4|TRBJ2-5
CASSPAGGETQYF
TGTGCCAGCAGCCCGGCCGGGGGAGAGACCCAGTACTTC
>few|TRBD1|TRBV13|TRBJ1-2
CASSFGQEATKGYYGYTF
TGTGCCAGCAGCTTCGGACAGGAGGCGACCAAGGGCTACTATGGCTACACCTTC
>NA|NA|TRBV12-1|TRBJ2-2
CASSGLGLAGLSAGELFF
TGTGCCAGCAGCGGACTGGGACTAGCGGGACTTTCCGCCGGGGAGCTGTTTTTT
>NA|NA|TRBV30|TRBJ2-5
CAWSVPYLSETQYF
TGTGCCTGGAGTGTACCCTATCTCTCCGAGACCCAGTACTTC
>once|TRBD1|TRBV25-1|TRBJ1-6
CASNDRGNSPLHF
TGTGCCAGCAATGACAGGGGAAATTCACCCCTCCACTTT
>NA|NA|TRBV27|TRBJ1-2
CASSSDSRFFGYTF
TGTGCCAGCAGTTCGGACTCTAGATTTTTCGGCTACACCTTC
>NA|NA|TRBV10-3|TRBJ1-5
CAISESPGRIGDQPQHF
TGTGCCATCAGTGAGTCGCCAGGGAGGATCGGCGATCAGCCCCAGCATTTT
>few|TRBD1|TRBV30|TRBJ2-2
CAWRRGDREYTGELFF
TGTGCCTGGAGGAGGGGGGACAGGGAATACACCGGGGAGCTGTTTTTT
>NA|NA|TRBV28|TRBJ1-1
CASSFAVLERNTEAFF
TGTGCCAGCAGTTTCGCGGTGCTGGAAAGGAACACTGAAGCTTTCTTT
>once|NA|TRBV27|TRBJ2-3
CANSGTDTQYF
TGTGCCAACTCGGGCACAGATACGCAGTATTTT
>NA|TRBD1|TRBV2|TRBJ1-2
CASSPETGNYGYTF
TGTGCCAGCAGTCCCGAGACAGGGAACTATGGCTACACCTTC
>NA|TRBD1|TRBV5-1|TRBJ2-7
CASSPLRDSSYEQYF
TGCGCCAGCAGCCCGCTCCGGGACAGCTCCTACGAGCAGTACTTC
>NA|TRBD1|TRBV12-5|TRBJ1-2
CASGLDGQGNYGYTF
TGTGCTAGTGGTTTGGACGGACAGGGAAACTATGGCTACACCTTC
>NA|NA|TRBV12-5|TRBJ1-5
CASGLVQDGRSNSNQPQHF
TGTGCTAGTGGTTTGGTACAAGACGGGAGATCTAATAGCAATCAGCCCCAGCATTTT
>NA|TRBD1|TRBV27|TRBJ2-2
CASSSIDRVTGELFF
TGTGCCAGCAGTTCAATCGACAGGGTCACCGGGGAGCTGTTTTTT
>NA|NA|TRBV27|TRBJ2-7
CASRHLAGSYEQYF
TGTGCCAGTCGTCACCTCGCGGGGTCCTACGAGCAGTACTTC
>NA|TRBD2|TRBV4-1|TRBJ2-7
CASSNPGLARVYF
TGCGCCAGCAGCAACCCGGGACTAGCCCGCGTGTACTTC
>NA|NA|TRBV5-1|TRBJ2-6
CASSFGPLDGSGANGLTF
TGCGCCAGCAGCTTCGGCCCCCTCGACGGCTCTGGGGCCAACGGCCTGACTTTC
>NA|TRBD1|TRBV5-1|TRBJ1-1
CASSLGTGAVDTEAFF
TGCGCCAGCAGCTTGGGGACAGGGGCGGTTGACACTGAAGCTTTCTTT
>NA|NA|TRBV29-1|TRBJ1-2
CSVENVGGGYTF
TGCAGCGTTGAGAATGTGGGAGGCGGCTACACCTTC
>NA|TRBD1|TRBV2|TRBJ2-7
CASSGTRGLSYEQYF
TGTGCCAGCAGTGGGACGAGGGGGCTCTCCTACGAGCAGTACTTC
>NA|TRBD1|TRBV7-6|TRBJ1-2
CASRWVLTGVVGGRLYGYTF
TGTGCCAGCAGGTGGGTCCTGACAGGGGTCGTTGGGGGGAGGCTCTATGGCTACACCTTC
>NA|NA|TRBV18|TRBJ2-3
CASSFVGRGTDTQYF
TGTGCCAGCTCGTTCGTGGGCAGGGGAACAGATACGCAGTATTTT
>once|NA|TRBV29-1|TRBJ1-5
CSVEPSPNQPQHF
TGCAGCGTTGAACCCAGTCCCAATCAGCCCCAGCATTTT
>NA|TRBD2|TRBV7-3|TRBJ2-3
CASSSRTSGSWDTQYF
TGTGCCAGCAGCTCTAGGACTAGCGGGAGCTGGGATACGCAGTATTTT
>NA|TRBD2|TRBV2|TRBJ2-1
CASSDRWGLAGVGNEQFF
TGTGCCAGCAGTGATAGGTGGGGATTAGCGGGAGTAGGCAATGAGCAGTTCTTC
>NA|NA|TRBV18|TRBJ2-5
CASSLRGKETQYF
TGTGCCAGCTCACTAAGAGGGAAAGAGACCCAGTACTTC
>NA|NA|TRBV27|TRBJ1-2
CASSPHPSLDSFNYGYTF
TGTGCCAGCAGTCCCCACCCCAGCTTGGACTCTTTTAACTATGGCTACACCTTC
>NA|NA|TRBV7-9|TRBJ2-5
CASSPFGQTQETQYF
TGTGCCAGCAGCCCCTTTGGACAGACTCAAGAGACCCAGTACTTC
>NA|TRBD1|TRBV13|TRBJ1-2
CASSLGGLGGTAYGYTF
TGTGCCAGCAGCTTAGGGGGACTAGGAGGGACAGCTTATGGCTACACCTTC
>NA|TRBD2|TRBV30|TRBJ2-5
CAWNLSGGGKTQYF
TGTGCCTGGAACCTCAGCGGGGGTGGAAAGACCCAGTACTTC
>NA|NA|TRBV9|TRBJ2-1
CASSVAVRGYNEQFF
TGTGCCAGCAGCGTAGCCGTAAGAGGATACAATGAGCAGTTCTTC
>once|NA|TRBV2|TRBJ1-1
CASRETGNTEAFF
TGTGCCAGCAGGGAGACAGGGAACACTGAAGCTTTCTTT
>NA|NA|TRBV16|TRBJ1-2
CASSRGGTAGDYGYTF
TGTGCCAGCAGCCGGGGGGGAACGGCGGGAGACTATGGCTACACCTTC
>few|NA|TRBV4-3|TRBJ1-6
CASSPTWAGDFNSPLHF
TGCGCCAGCAGCCCAACCTGGGCGGGGGACTTTAATTCACCCCTCCACTTT
>NA|NA|TRBV6-5|TRBJ2-7
CASSSDWVSYEQYF
TGTGCCAGCAGTTCCGACTGGGTTTCCTACGAGCAGTACTTC
>NA|TRBD2|TRBV13|TRBJ2-5
CASSPLLADAETQYF
TGTGCCAGCAGCCCGCTACTAGCGGACGCGGAGACCCAGTACTTC
>once|TRBD1|TRBV7-2|TRBJ1-2
CASSVTGTGSYGYTF
TGTGCCAGCAGCGTTACCGGGACAGGGAGTTATGGCTACACCTTC
>NA|NA|TRBV5-8|TRBJ2-1
CASSFDPGTEYNEQFF
TGTGCCAGCAGCTTTGACCCCGGGACTGAATACAATGAGCAGTTCTTC
>once|NA|TRBV15|TRBJ2-3
CATSPFGTLRTDTQYF
TGTGCCACCAGCCCATTTGGGACTCTTCGCACAGATACGCAGTATTTT
>few|NA|TRBV7-3|TRBJ2-5
CASSLRGGAETQYF
TGTGCCAGCAGCTTAAGAGGGGGGGCGGAGACCCAGTACTTC
>NA|NA|TRBV27|TRBJ2-1
CASSIDSAYNEQFF
TGTGCCAGCAGTATCGACAGTGCCTACAATGAGCAGTTCTTC
>NA|NA|TRBV29-1|TRBJ2-3
CSGREVLTDTQYF
TGCAGCGGTCGAGAGGTCCTTACAGATACGCAGTATTTT
>NA|TRBD1|TRBV15|TRBJ2-3
CATSRDWQGADTQYF
TGTGCCACCAGCAGAGATTGGCAGGGGGCAGATACGCAGTATTTT
>NA|TRBD2|TRBV7-9|TRBJ2-1
CASGLAGGPWNEQFF
TGTGCCAGCGGCTTAGCGGGGGGGCCATGGAATGAGCAGTTCTTC
>NA|NA|TRBV18|TRBJ1-2
CASSPDGNYGYTF
TGTGCCAGCTCACCTGACGGGAACTATGGCTACACCTTC
>NA|TRBD1|TRBV25-1|TRBJ2-5
CASSEDRYQETQYF
TGTGCCAGCAGTGAGGACAGGTACCAAGAGACCCAGTACTTC
>NA|NA|TRBV6-5|TRBJ1-6
CASSYRGSDSPLHF
TGTGCCAGCAGTTATCGCGGCAGCGATTCACCCCTCCACTTT
>once|NA|TRBV6-1|TRBJ1-1
CASRFPSRGTEAFF
TGTGCCAGCCGATTTCCGAGCCGGGGGACTGAAGCTTTCTTT
>NA|NA|TRBV5-1|TRBJ1-1
CASSLVRGDTEAFF
TGCGCCAGCAGCTTGGTTCGGGGAGACACTGAAGCTTTCTTT
>NA|TRBD1|TRBV7-3|TRBJ2-7
CASRAGTGGSYEQYF
TGTGCCAGCAGGGCCGGGACAGGAGGTTCCTACGAGCAGTACTTC
>NA|NA|TRBV19|TRBJ2-1
CASSVGLEFNEQFF
TGTGCCAGTAGTGTCGGACTGGAGTTCAATGAGCAGTTCTTC
>NA|TRBD1|TRBV6-4|TRBJ2-5
CASTRTGIQETQYF
TGTGCCAGCACCCGGACAGGGATCCAAGAGACCCAGTACTTC